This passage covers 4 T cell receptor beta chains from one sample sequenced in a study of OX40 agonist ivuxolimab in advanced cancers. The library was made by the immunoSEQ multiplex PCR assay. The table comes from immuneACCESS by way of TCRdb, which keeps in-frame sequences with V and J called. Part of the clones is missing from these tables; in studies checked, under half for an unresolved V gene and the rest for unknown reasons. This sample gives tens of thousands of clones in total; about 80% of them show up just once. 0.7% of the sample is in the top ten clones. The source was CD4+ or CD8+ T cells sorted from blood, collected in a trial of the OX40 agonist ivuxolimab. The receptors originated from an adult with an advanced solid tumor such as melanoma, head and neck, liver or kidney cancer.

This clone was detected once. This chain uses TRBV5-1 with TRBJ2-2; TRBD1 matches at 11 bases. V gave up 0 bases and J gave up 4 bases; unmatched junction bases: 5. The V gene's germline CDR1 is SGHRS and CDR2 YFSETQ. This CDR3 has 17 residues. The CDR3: CASSLGFGTGGTGELFF. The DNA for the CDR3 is TGCGCCAGCAGCTTGGGATTTGGGACAGGGGGCACCGGGGAGCTGTTTTTT.

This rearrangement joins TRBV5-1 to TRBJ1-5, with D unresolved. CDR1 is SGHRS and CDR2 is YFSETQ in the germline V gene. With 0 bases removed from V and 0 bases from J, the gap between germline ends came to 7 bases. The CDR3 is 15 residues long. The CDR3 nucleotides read TGCGCCAGCAGCTTGGAAGGGAATAGCAATCAGCCCCAGCATTTT. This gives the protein CASSLEGNSNQPQHF.

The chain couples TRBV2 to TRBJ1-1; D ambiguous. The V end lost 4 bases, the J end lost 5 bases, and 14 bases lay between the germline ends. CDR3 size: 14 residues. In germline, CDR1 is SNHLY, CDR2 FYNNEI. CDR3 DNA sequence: TGTGCCAGCAGTGTTGAGGGCGGAGGGACTGAAGCTTTCTTT. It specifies CASSVEGGGTEAFF.

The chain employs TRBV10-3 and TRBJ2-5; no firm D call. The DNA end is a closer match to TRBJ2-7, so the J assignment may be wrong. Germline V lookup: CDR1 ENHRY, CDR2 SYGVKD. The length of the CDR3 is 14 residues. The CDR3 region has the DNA TGTGCCATCAGTATCACCAGAAATAGCTACGAGCAGTACTTC. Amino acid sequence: CAISITRNSYEQYF.